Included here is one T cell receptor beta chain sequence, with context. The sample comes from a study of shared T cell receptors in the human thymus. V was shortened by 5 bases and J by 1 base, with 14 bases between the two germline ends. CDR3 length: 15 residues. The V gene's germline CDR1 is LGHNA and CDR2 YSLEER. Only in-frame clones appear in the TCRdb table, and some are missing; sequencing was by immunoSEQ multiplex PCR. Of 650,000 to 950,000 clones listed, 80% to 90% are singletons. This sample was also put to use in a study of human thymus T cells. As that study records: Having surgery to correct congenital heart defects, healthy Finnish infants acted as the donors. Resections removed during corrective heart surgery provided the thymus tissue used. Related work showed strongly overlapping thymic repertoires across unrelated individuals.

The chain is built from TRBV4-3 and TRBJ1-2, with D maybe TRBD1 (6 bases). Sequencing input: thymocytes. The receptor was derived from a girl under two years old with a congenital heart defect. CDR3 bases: TGCGCCAGCAGCGAACTCAGGGGAGATAACTATGGCTACACCTTC. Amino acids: CASSELRGDNYGYTF.